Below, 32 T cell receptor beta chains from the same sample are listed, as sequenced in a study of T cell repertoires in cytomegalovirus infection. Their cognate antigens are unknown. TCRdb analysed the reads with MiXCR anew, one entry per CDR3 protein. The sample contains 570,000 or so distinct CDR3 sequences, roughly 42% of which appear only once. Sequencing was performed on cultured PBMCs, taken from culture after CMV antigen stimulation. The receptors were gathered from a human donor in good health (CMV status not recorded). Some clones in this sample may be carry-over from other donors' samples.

CDR3 nucleotide sequence: TGCAGCCCTGGTGGGGGTGGGACAGATACGCAGTATTTT. This encodes CSPGGGGTDTQYF. This sequence joins TRBV20-1 and TRBJ2-3; possibly TRBD1 or TRBD2 for D (5 bases each). The CDR3 runs 13 residues. The germline V gene encodes CDR1 DFQATT and CDR2 SNEGSKA (reference sequence).

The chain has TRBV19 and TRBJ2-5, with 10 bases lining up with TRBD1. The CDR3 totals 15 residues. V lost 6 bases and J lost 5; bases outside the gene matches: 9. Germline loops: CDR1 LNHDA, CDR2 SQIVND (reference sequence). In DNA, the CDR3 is TGTGCCAGTAGGCTGGGGACAGGGGAAGGGGAGACCCAGTACTTC. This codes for CASRLGTGEGETQYF.

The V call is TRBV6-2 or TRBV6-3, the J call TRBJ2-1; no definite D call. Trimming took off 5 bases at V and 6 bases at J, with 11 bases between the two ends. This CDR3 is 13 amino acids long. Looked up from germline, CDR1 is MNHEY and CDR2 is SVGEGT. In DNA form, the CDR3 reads TGTGCCAGCAGTCCTCCTCCCCGCAATGAGCAGTTCTTC. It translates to CASSPPPRNEQFF.

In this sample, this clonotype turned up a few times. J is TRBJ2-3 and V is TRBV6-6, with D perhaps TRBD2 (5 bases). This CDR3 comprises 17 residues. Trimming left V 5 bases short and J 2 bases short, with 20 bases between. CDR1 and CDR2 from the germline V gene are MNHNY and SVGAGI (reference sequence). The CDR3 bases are TGTGCCAGCAGTGAGGGTCGAAGGACGGAATACACAGATACGCAGTATTTT. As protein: CASSEGRRTEYTDTQYF.

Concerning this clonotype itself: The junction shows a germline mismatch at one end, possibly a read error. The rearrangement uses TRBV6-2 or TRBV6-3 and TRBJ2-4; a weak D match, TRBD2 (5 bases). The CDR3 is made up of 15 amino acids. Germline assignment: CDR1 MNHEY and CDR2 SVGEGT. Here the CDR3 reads CAISYFRGGGDIQYF. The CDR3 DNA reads TGTGCCATCAGTTACTTCAGAGGCGGAGGCGACATTCAGTACTTC.

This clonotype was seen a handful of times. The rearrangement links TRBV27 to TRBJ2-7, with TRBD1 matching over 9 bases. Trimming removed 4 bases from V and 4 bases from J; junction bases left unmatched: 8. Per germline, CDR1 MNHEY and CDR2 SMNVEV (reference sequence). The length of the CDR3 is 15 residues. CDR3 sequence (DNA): TGTGCCAGCAGTTCCACCGGGACAGGGAATTACGAGCAGTACTTC. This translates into CASSSTGTGNYEQYF.

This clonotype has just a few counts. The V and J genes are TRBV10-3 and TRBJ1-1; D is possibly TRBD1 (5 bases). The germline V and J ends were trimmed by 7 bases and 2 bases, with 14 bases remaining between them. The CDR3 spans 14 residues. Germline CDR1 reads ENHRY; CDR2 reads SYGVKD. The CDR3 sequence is CAINSGIGNTEAFF. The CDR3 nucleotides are TGTGCCATCAACTCAGGGATCGGTAACACTGAAGCTTTCTTT.

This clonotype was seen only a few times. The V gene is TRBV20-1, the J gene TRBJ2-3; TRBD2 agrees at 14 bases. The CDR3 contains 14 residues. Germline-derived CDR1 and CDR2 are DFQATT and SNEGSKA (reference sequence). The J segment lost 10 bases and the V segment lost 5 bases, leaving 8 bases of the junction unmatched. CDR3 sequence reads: CSAQGLAGDQAQYF. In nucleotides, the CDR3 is TGCAGTGCTCAGGGACTAGCGGGAGACCAGGCGCAGTATTTT.

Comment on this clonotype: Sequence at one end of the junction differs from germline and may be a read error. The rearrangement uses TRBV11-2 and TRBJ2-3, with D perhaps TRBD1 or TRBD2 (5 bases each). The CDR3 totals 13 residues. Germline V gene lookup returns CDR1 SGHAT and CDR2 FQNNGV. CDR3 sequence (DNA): TGTGCCAGCAACTTAGGGACGGTTGATACGCAGTATTTT. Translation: CASNLGTVDTQYF.

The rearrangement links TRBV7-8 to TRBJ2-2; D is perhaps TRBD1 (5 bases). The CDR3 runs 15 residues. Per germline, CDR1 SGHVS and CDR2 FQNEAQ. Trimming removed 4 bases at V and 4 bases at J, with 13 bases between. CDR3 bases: TGTGCCAGCAGCTACGTGACAGTATCCACCGGGGAGCTGTTTTTT. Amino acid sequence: CASSYVTVSTGELFF.

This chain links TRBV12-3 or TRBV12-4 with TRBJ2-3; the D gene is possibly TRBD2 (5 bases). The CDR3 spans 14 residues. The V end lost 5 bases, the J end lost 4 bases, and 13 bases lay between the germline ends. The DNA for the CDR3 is TGTGCCAGCAGTCCCGACGGGCGGGCAGATACGCAGTATTTT. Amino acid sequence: CASSPDGRADTQYF.

The CDR3 DNA sequence: TGTGCCAGCAGTTGGGACCTGGGGAATGAAAAACTGTTTTTT. It is translated as CASSWDLGNEKLFF. The chain links TRBV25-1 to TRBJ1-4; tentative D call: TRBD1 (5 bases). The CDR3 has 14 amino acids. Germline loops: CDR1 MGHDK, CDR2 SYGVNS. The V and J ends lost 5 bases and 5 bases respectively, with 12 bases between them.

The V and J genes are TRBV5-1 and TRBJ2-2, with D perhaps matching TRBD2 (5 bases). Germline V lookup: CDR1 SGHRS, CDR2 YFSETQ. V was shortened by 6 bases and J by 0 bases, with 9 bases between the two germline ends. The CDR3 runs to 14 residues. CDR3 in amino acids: CASKEGSNTGELFF. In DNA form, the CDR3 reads TGCGCCAGCAAAGAGGGCTCGAACACCGGGGAGCTGTTTTTT. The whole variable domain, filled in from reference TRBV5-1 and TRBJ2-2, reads KAGVTQTPRYLIKTRGQQVTLSCSPISGHRSVSWYQQTPGQGLQFLFEYFSETQRNKGNFPGRFSGRQFSNSRSEMNVSTLELGDSALYLCASKEGSNTGELFFGEGSRLTVL.

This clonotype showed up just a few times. As DNA, the CDR3 is TGTGCCAGCAGCTGGGGAGGGACCATAAACAATGAGCAGTTCTTC. It translates to CASSWGGTINNEQFF. The chain has TRBV11-3 and TRBJ2-1; 7 bases fit TRBD2. The CDR3 has 15 amino acids. J was trimmed by 5 bases and V by 4 bases; bases with no gene match: 8. The V gene's germline CDR1 is SGHNT and CDR2 YENEEA.

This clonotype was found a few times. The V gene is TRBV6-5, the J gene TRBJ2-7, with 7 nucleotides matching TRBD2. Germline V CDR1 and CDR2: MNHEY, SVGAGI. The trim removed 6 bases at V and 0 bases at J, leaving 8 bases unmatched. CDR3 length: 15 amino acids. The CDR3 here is CASSPRLADSYEQYF. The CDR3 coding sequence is TGTGCCAGCAGCCCCCGGCTAGCGGACTCCTACGAGCAGTACTTC.

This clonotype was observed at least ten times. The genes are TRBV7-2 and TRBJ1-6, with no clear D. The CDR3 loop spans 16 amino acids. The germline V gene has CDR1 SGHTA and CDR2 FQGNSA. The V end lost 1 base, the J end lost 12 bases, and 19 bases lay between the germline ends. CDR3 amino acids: CASSLGVGQLFQPLHF. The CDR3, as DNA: TGTGCCAGCAGCTTAGGGGTAGGGCAGTTGTTTCAACCCCTCCACTTT. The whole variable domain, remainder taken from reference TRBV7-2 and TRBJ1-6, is GAGVSQSPSNKVTEKGKDVELRCDPISGHTALYWYRQSLGQGLEFLIYFQGNSAPDKSGLPSDRFSAERTGGSVSTLTIQRTQQEDSAVYLCASSLGVGQLFQPLHFGNGTRLTVT.

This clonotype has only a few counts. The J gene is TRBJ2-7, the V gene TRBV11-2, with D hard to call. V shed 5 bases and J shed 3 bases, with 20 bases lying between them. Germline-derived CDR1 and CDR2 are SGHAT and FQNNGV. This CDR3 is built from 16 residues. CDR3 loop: CASSPPLGLGRYEQYF. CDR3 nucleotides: TGTGCCAGCAGCCCACCCTTGGGTTTAGGTCGCTACGAGCAGTACTTC.

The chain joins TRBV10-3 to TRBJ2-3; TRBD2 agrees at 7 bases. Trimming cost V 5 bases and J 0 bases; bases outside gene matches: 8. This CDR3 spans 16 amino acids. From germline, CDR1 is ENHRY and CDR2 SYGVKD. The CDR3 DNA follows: TGTGCCATCAGTCGACGCGGGGGAGCTAGCACAGATACGCAGTATTTT. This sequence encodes CAISRRGGASTDTQYF.

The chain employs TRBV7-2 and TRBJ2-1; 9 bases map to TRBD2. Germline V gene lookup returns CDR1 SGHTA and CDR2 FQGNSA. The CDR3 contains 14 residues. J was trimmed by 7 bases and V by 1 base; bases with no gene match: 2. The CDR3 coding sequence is TGTGCCAGCAGCTTAGGGACTAGCGTGAATGAGCAGTTCTTC. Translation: CASSLGTSVNEQFF.

The CDR3 spells CASSIRGITYEQYF. In nucleotides, the CDR3 is TGTGCCAGTAGTATCCGGGGAATCACGTACGAGCAGTACTTC. The rearrangement uses TRBV19 and TRBJ2-7, with D tentatively TRBD2 (5 bases). This CDR3 is 14 amino acids long. In germline, CDR1 is LNHDA, CDR2 SQIVND (reference sequence). Trimming cost V 3 bases and J 4 bases, with 13 bases left between them.

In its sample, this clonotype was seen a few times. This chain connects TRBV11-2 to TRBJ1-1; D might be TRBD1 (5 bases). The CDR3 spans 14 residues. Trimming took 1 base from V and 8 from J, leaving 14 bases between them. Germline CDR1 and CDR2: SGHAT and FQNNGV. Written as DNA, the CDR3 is TGTGCCAGCAGCTTAGTGGGGCAGGGCGGCGAAGCTTTCTTT. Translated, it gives CASSLVGQGGEAFF.

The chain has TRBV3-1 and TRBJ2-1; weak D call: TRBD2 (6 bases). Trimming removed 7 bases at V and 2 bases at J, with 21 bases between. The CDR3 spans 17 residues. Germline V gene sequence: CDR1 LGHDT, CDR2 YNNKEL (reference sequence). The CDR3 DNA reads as TGTGCCAGCACCCTCTCCGAGGCGGGATTCGCCTACAATGAGCAGTTCTTC. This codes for CASTLSEAGFAYNEQFF.

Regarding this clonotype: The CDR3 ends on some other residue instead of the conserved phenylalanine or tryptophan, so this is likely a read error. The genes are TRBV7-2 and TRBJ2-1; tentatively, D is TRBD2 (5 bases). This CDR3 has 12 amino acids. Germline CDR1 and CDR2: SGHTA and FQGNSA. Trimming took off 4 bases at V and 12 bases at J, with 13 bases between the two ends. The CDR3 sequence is CASSSYRDGQFI. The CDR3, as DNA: TGTGCCAGCAGCTCCTACCGGGATGGGCAGTTCATC.

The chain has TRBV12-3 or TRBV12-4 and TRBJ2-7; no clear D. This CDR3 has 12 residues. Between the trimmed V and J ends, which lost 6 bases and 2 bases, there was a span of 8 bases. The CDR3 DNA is TGTGCCAGCAGCATTCAACCCTACGAGCAGTACTTC. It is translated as CASSIQPYEQYF.

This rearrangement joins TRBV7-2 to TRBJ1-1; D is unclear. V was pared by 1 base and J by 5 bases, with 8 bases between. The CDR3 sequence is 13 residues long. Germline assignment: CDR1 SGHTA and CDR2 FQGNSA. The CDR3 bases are TGTGCCAGCAGCTTAGAGGGTCTGACTGAAGCTTTCTTT. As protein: CASSLEGLTEAFF.

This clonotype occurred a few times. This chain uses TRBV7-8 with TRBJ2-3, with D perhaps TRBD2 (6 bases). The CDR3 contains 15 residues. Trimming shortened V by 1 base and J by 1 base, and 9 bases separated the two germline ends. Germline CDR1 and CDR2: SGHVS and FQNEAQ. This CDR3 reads CASSLVGGGTDTQYF. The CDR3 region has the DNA TGTGCCAGCAGCTTAGTCGGGGGAGGCACAGATACGCAGTATTTT.

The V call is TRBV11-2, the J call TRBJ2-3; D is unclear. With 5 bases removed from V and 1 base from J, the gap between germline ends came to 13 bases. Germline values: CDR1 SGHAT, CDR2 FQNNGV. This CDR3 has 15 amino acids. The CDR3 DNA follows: TGTGCCAGCAGCCGCCCTGGGATCCGCACAGATACGCAGTATTTT. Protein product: CASSRPGIRTDTQYF.

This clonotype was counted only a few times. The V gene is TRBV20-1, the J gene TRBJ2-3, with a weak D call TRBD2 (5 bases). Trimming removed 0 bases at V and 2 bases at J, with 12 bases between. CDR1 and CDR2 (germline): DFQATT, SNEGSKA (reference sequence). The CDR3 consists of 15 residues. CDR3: CSARDISGPTDTQYF. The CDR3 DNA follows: TGCAGTGCTAGAGATATAAGCGGTCCCACAGATACGCAGTATTTT.

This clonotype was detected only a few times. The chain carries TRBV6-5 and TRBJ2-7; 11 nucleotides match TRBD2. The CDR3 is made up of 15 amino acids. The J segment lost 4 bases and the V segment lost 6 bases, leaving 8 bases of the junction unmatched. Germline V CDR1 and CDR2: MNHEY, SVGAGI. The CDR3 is CASSFTSGSRYEQYF. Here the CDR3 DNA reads TGTGCCAGCAGCTTTACTAGCGGGAGCCGGTACGAGCAGTACTTC.

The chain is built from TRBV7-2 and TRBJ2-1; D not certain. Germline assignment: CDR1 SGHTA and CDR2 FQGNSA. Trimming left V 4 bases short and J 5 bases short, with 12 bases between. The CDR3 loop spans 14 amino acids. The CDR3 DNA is TGTGCCAGCAGCTCATGGGCGTTAAACAATGAGCAGTTCTTC. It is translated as CASSSWALNNEQFF. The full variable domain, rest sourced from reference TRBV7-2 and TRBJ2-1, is GAGVSQSPSNKVTEKGKDVELRCDPISGHTALYWYRQSLGQGLEFLIYFQGNSAPDKSGLPSDRFSAERTGGSVSTLTIQRTQQEDSAVYLCASSSWALNNEQFFGPGTRLTVL.

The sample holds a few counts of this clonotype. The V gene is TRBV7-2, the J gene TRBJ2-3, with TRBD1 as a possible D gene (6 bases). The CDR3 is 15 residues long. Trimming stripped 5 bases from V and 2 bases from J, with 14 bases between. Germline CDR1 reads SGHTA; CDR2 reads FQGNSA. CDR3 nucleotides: TGTGCCAGCAGCCTCTCGGGACACTCCACAGATACGCAGTATTTT. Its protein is CASSLSGHSTDTQYF.

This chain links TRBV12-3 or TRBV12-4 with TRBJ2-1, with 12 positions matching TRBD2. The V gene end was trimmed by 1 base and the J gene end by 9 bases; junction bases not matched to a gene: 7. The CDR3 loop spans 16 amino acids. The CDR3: CASSLGTSGILGEQFF. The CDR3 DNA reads TGTGCCAGCAGTTTAGGGACTAGCGGGATCTTGGGTGAGCAGTTCTTC.